What follows are 10 T cell receptor beta chains derived from one specimen sequenced in a study of tissue T cells after allogeneic stem cell transplantation. Clones were read by immunoSEQ multiplex PCR, and TCRdb kept only the in-frame ones, dropping some. The sample carries 7,000 to 8,000 clones, 60% to 70% recorded once. The specimen was blood. The source is a female BALB/c mouse in good health. The MHC haplotype of the strain is H2-d.

As concerns this clone: Mouse gene names and germline throughout. The read finishes 1 residue shy of the CDR3 end, and the germline J gene is used to complete it. This chain connects TRBV19 to TRBJ1-1; D ambiguous. The CDR3 has 12 amino acids. Trimming cost V 3 bases and J 1 base, with 4 bases left between them. Germline CDR1 is FNHDT and CDR2 is SITEND (reference sequence). CDR3 amino acids: CASSTANTEVFF. The part of the CDR3 DNA that was read is TGTGCCAGCAGTACAGCGAACACAGAAGTCTTC.

Remarks on this clone: All gene names here are mouse names. The CDR3 goes on 1 residue after the read ends, and that part is filled in from the germline J gene. This chain links TRBV4 with TRBJ2-3; D gene uncertain. V was pared by 6 bases and J by 0 bases, with 7 bases between. Germline CDR1 is LGHDT and CDR2 is YNNKQL (reference sequence). CDR3 length equals 13 residues. CDR3 sequence reads: CASRVSSAETLYF. CDR3 DNA, as far as it was read: TGTGCCAGCAGGGTTTCTAGTGCAGAAACGCTGTAT.

Note on this clone: Gene names are the mouse ones. The CDR3 end lies 1 residue beyond the end of the read and is filled in from the germline J gene. The gene calls are TRBV13-1 and TRBJ2-4; no clear D. Trimming stripped 0 bases from V and 0 bases from J, with 5 bases between. Germline V gives CDR1 NSHNY, CDR2 SYGAGN. CDR3 length: 14 residues. CDR3 sequence: CASSDARSQNTLYF. The CDR3 bases that were read are TGTGCCAGCAGTGATGCAAGGAGTCAAAACACCTTGTAC.

Regarding this clone: Genes here carry mouse names. The CDR3 sequence: CTCSSQGQNTLYF. The DNA read from the CDR3 is TGCACCTGCAGTTCACAGGGGCAAAACACCTTGTAC. The J gene is TRBJ2-4, the V gene TRBV1, with 7 bases lining up with TRBD1. The missing CDR3 end, 1 residue past where the read stops, is filled in from the germline J gene. Germline CDR1 is NSQYPW and CDR2 is LRSPGD (reference sequence). The length of the CDR3 is 13 residues. Trimming at V came to 5 bases and at J to 3 bases, leaving 2 bases not matched to a gene.

In regard to this clone: Gene names are the mouse ones. Read coverage stops 1 residue before the CDR3 terminus; the germline J gene supplies the remainder. The chain has TRBV17 and TRBJ2-4, with D uncertain. The germline V gene has CDR1 MNHDT and CDR2 YYDKIL. V shed 1 base and J shed 0 bases, with 2 bases lying between them. CDR3 size: 13 residues. CDR3 in amino acids: CASSRGSQNTLYF. The part of the CDR3 DNA that was read is TGTGCTAGCAGTAGAGGTAGTCAAAACACCTTGTAC.

This clone has more than one count but fewer than ten. These gene names are mouse names. The read terminates 1 residue ahead of where the CDR3 ends, so the germline J gene completes it. The chain couples TRBV13-3 to TRBJ1-5, with D perhaps TRBD1 (6 bases). Deletions cut 3 bases from V and 0 bases from J, with 7 bases between. There are 14 residues in the CDR3. Germline assignment: CDR1 NNHDY and CDR2 SYVADS. CDR3 bases read: TGTGCCAGCAGTGGGACAGATAACAACCAGGCTCCGCTT. This codes for CASSGTDNNQAPL. The entire CDR3 reads CASSGTDNNQAPLF.

In this sample, this clone turned up once. Mouse germline and gene names are used. Read sequence stops 1 residue before the CDR3 end, and the germline J gene provides the missing end. The rearrangement uses TRBV13-2 and TRBJ1-3; D gene uncertain. CDR1 and CDR2 from the germline V gene are NNHNN and SYGAGS (reference sequence). The CDR3 is 13 amino acids. Deletions cut 2 bases from V and 0 bases from J, with 3 bases between. The part of the CDR3 DNA that was read is TGTGCCAGCGGTGACACTTCTGGAAATACGCTCTAT. It is translated as CASGDTSGNTLY. The full CDR3 reads CASGDTSGNTLYF.

This clone was counted only a few times. Germline and genes: mouse. CDR3 DNA (partial): TGCACCTGCAGTGCAGATCTGGACAGGGGAGGTGAACAGTAC. Its protein product is CTCSADLDRGGEQY. The CDR3 as a whole reads CTCSADLDRGGEQYF. The chain joins TRBV1 to TRBJ2-7; 9 bases are shared with TRBD1. Read data end 1 residue before the CDR3 end; the end is taken from the germline J gene. The germline V gene encodes CDR1 NSQYPW and CDR2 LRSPGD (reference sequence). The V gene end was trimmed by 0 bases and the J gene end by 6 bases; junction bases not matched to a gene: 6. There are 15 residues in the CDR3.

Comments on this clone: The gene names here belong to mouse. The read finishes 1 residue shy of the CDR3 end, and the germline J gene is used to complete it. V usage is TRBV5 and J usage is TRBJ1-1; TRBD1 matches 10 bases. J lost 4 bases, V lost 0 bases, and 8 bases had no gene match. There are 17 residues in the CDR3. The germline gives CDR1 LGHNA, CDR2 YNLKQL (reference sequence). The CDR3 loop reads CASSQDGPGQGRTEVFF. The CDR3 DNA, read in part, is TGTGCCAGCAGCCAAGATGGTCCGGGACAGGGGCGCACAGAAGTCTTC.

This clone was observed a few times. Gene names and germline match the mouse. The read terminates 1 residue ahead of where the CDR3 ends, so the germline J gene completes it. The chain uses TRBV20 and TRBJ2-7, with D possibly TRBD1 on 5 matching bases. This CDR3 has 12 amino acids. Trimming shortened V by 1 base and J by 3 bases, and 7 bases separated the two germline ends. The germline V gene has CDR1 GFQATS and CDR2 STVNSAI. CDR3 region: CGARGTNYEQYF. The CDR3 DNA, read in part, is TGTGGTGCTAGGGGGACAAACTATGAACAGTAC.